The 15 T cell receptor beta chains in this list originate from one sample, sequenced in a study of T cell clonality in common variable immunodeficiency (dated by TCRdb to the mid-2010s). Receptor libraries were prepared by the immunoSEQ multiplex PCR assay. In its TCRdb copy, this immuneACCESS table keeps in-frame sequences only and misses some clones. Where compared with another copy, unresolved V genes explain less than half of these, and the others have no known cause. For this sample, around 57,000 clones appear and none is a singleton. About 5% of the sample belongs to the ten largest clones. The sequenced material came from peripheral blood mononuclear cells. The receptors derive from a person between 18 and 70 years old in good health.

At least ten counts were recorded for this clone. The read comes to an end 3 residues before the CDR3 does, leaving the germline J gene to fill in the end. The V and J genes are TRBV28 and TRBJ2-5; 7 bases line up with TRBD1. The germline gives CDR1 MDHEN, CDR2 SYDVKM. This CDR3 is 15 amino acids long. J was trimmed by 4 bases and V by 3 bases; bases with no gene match: 8. The sequenced CDR3 bases are TGTGCCAGCAGTTTGGGCAGGGGGTTCCTAGAGACC. Its translation is CASSLGRGFLET. The CDR3 as a whole reads CASSLGRGFLETQYF. The variable domain in full, with the rest retrieved from reference TRBV28 and TRBJ2-5, is DVKVTQSSRYLVKRTGEKVFLECVQDMDHENMFWYRQDPGLGLRLIYFSYDVKMKEKGDIPEGYSVSREKKERFSLILESASTNQTSMYLCASSLGRGFLETQYFGPGTRLLVL.

Ten or more counts support this clone. The read ends 3 residues before the CDR3 terminus; that terminus is restored from the germline J gene. The V gene is TRBV4-1, the J gene TRBJ2-1; tentative D call: TRBD1 (5 bases). The V gene lost 0 bases and the J gene lost 8 bases, with 17 bases spanning the gap. Germline V gene data show CDR1 as MGHRA and CDR2 as YSYEKL. The length of the CDR3 is 16 residues. The CDR3 DNA, read in part, is TGCGCCAGCAGCCAAGATCGGCAGGGAAGAAATGATGAG. Amino acid sequence: CASSQDRQGRNDE. The whole CDR3 protein reads CASSQDRQGRNDEQFF.

This clone was counted ten times or more. Read data end 3 residues before the CDR3 end; the end is taken from the germline J gene. V usage is TRBV5-1 and J usage is TRBJ2-1, with D possibly being TRBD2 (5 bases). The CDR3 totals 16 residues. V was clipped by 0 bases and J by 7 bases, with 17 bases between them. Germline V gene sequence: CDR1 SGHRS, CDR2 YFSETQ. The sequenced CDR3 bases are TGCGCCAGCAGCTTGGAAGTTAGCGCAGGTTATAATGAG. Protein sequence: CASSLEVSAGYNE. The full CDR3 protein reads CASSLEVSAGYNEQFF.

This clone has at least ten counts. The read falls 3 residues short of the CDR3 end, and the missing part is taken from the germline J gene. The rearrangement links TRBV19 to TRBJ2-2; D is perhaps TRBD1 (6 bases). Germline V gene data show CDR1 as LNHDA and CDR2 as SQIVND (reference sequence). This CDR3 has 16 amino acids. Between the trimmed V and J ends, which lost 3 bases and 0 bases, there was a span of 11 bases. CDR3 sequence: CASSIRGGANTGELFF. The sequenced part of the CDR3 DNA is TGTGCCAGTAGTATCAGGGGCGGCGCGAACACCGGGGAG.

This clone was seen at least ten times. With the read ending 3 residues before the CDR3 end, the germline J gene is used to fill in that end. The J gene is TRBJ1-1, the V gene TRBV20-1; D unresolved. Trimming left V 5 bases short and J 4 bases short, with 8 bases between. The germline CDR1 and CDR2 sequences are DFQATT and SNEGSKA (reference sequence). The CDR3 runs 11 residues. The part of the CDR3 DNA that was read is TGCAGTGCTCCTTCCTCCACTGAA. Translating gives CSAPSSTE. The whole CDR3 protein reads CSAPSSTEAFF.

This clone has a count of ten or more. The CDR3 end falls 3 residues outside the read, so it is completed with the germline J gene. V usage is TRBV4-1 and J usage is TRBJ1-3; the match to TRBD1 covers 8 bases. Germline CDR1 is MGHRA and CDR2 is YSYEKL. The CDR3 is 15 amino acids. The trim removed 4 bases at V and 0 bases at J, leaving 2 bases unmatched. The sequenced CDR3 bases are TGCGCCAGCAGCCTTACAGGGGGCTCTGGAAACACC. The encoded protein is CASSLTGGSGNT. The whole CDR3 protein reads CASSLTGGSGNTIYF.

In this sample, this clone turned up many times. The CDR3 is cut off 3 residues early in the read; its end comes from the germline J gene. The chain combines TRBV5-4 with TRBJ2-4; D call uncertain. V was clipped by 4 bases and J by 2 bases, with 13 bases between them. The CDR3 is 15 residues long. The germline gives CDR1 SGHNT, CDR2 YYREEE (reference sequence). The CDR3 is CASSHPGLPKNIQYF. CDR3 bases read: TGTGCCAGCAGCCATCCTGGCCTCCCCAAAAACATT.

This clone was found many times. The read is 3 residues too short to cover the CDR3 end, so that end is filled in from the germline J gene. The chain joins TRBV5-6 to TRBJ2-1; TRBD2 matches 7 bases. V shed 6 bases and J 5 bases; nucleotides not matched to a gene: 11. Germline V gives CDR1 SGHDT, CDR2 YYEEEE. CDR3 length: 15 residues. The CDR3 reads CASTFNVGGNNEQFF. The DNA read from the CDR3 is TGTGCCAGCACTTTTAATGTGGGGGGGAACAATGAG.

This clone was recorded many times. The read ends 3 residues before the CDR3 terminus; that terminus is restored from the germline J gene. The rearrangement joins TRBV5-1 to TRBJ1-2; D gene uncertain. The CDR3 runs 15 residues. Trimming shortened V by 1 base and J by 0 bases, and 10 bases separated the two germline ends. Germline V gives CDR1 SGHRS, CDR2 YFSETQ. The sequenced part of the CDR3 DNA is TGCGCCAGCAGCTTGTCGCAGGCGACTAACTATGGC. Protein product: CASSLSQATNYG. The entire CDR3 protein reads CASSLSQATNYGYTF.

This clone was observed at least ten times. The CDR3 end falls 3 residues outside the read, so it is completed with the germline J gene. This sequence joins TRBV6-2 or TRBV6-3 and TRBJ2-7, with D tentatively TRBD1 (5 bases). This CDR3 contains 14 residues. Germline V gene data show CDR1 as MNHEY and CDR2 as SVGEGT. With 2 bases removed from V and 3 bases from J, the gap between germline ends came to 11 bases. The CDR3 is CASSYGDGHYEQYF. The sequenced CDR3 bases are TGTGCCAGCAGTTACGGAGACGGACACTACGAG.

On this clone itself: The CDR3 is cut off 3 residues early in the read; its end comes from the germline J gene. The V call is TRBV2, the J call TRBJ2-7, with TRBD1 identical over 9 bases. V gave up 2 bases and J gave up 3 bases; unmatched junction bases: 8. CDR3 length equals 16 residues. Germline values: CDR1 SNHLY, CDR2 FYNNEI. The CDR3 bases that were read are TGTGCCAGCAGTGAATATCTGGGACAGGGAGGCTACGAG. Its protein is CASSEYLGQGGYE. The complete CDR3 reads CASSEYLGQGGYEQYF.

In regard to this clone: Sequencing ends 3 residues short of the CDR3 end; the germline J gene provides the rest. This rearrangement joins TRBV2 to TRBJ2-1; tentative D call: TRBD2 (6 bases). CDR1 and CDR2 from the germline V gene are SNHLY and FYNNEI. The CDR3 contains 14 residues. Trimming left V 4 bases short and J 9 bases short, with 16 bases between. The sequenced part of the CDR3 DNA is TGTGCCAGCAGTGTCGGGGACTGGGGCCGTGAG. Protein: CASSVGDWGRE. The entire CDR3 is CASSVGDWGREQFF.

This clone was detected ten times or more. The sequence runs out 3 residues before the end of the CDR3; the remainder is reconstructed from the germline J gene. V usage is TRBV6-2 or TRBV6-3 and J usage is TRBJ2-1; 10 nucleotides line up with TRBD2. V lost 0 bases to trimming and J lost 2 bases; unmatched junction nucleotides: 4. The CDR3 has 17 residues. Germline values: CDR1 MNHEY, CDR2 SVGEGT. The sequenced part of the CDR3 DNA is TGTGCCAGCAGTTACTCGGAAACTAGCGGGGCCTACAATGAG. Residues: CASSYSETSGAYNE. The whole CDR3 protein reads CASSYSETSGAYNEQFF.

This clone has a count of ten or more. The sequence runs out 3 residues before the end of the CDR3; the remainder is reconstructed from the germline J gene. The V and J genes are TRBV11-2 and TRBJ2-2; D perhaps matches TRBD1 (6 bases). Germline CDR1 is SGHAT and CDR2 is FQNNGV. The CDR3 is 12 residues long. V lost 5 bases to trimming and J lost 6 bases, with 7 bases between them. The CDR3 bases that were read are TGTGCCAGCAGCCGGACAGCCGGGGAG. It is translated as CASSRTAGE. The whole CDR3 sequence reads CASSRTAGELFF.

This clone was counted at least ten times. This chain's CDR3 is CSARSYGGNEQFF. Incomplete CDR3 DNA: TGCAGTGCTAGAAGTTACGGCGGGAATGAG. V usage is TRBV20-1 and J usage is TRBJ2-1, with a possible D match to TRBD2 (5 bases). The CDR3 end lies 3 residues beyond the end of the read and is filled in from the germline J gene. This CDR3 is built from 13 residues. Trimming stripped 2 bases from V and 7 bases from J, with 12 bases between. The germline gives CDR1 DFQATT, CDR2 SNEGSKA (reference sequence).